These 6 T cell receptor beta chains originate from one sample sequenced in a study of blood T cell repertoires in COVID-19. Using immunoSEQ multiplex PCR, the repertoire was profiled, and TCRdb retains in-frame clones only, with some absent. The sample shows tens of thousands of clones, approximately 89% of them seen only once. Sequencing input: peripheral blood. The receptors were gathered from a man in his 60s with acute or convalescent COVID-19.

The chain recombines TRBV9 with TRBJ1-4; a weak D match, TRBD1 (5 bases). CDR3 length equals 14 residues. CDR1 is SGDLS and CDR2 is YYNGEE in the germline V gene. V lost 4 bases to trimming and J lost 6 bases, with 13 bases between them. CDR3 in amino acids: CASSRRGYDEKLFF. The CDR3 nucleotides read TGTGCCAGCAGCCGTAGGGGTTACGATGAAAAACTGTTTTTT.

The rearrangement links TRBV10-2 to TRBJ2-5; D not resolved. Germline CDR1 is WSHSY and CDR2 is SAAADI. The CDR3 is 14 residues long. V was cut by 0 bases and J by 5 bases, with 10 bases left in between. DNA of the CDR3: TGCGCCAGCAGTGAGTCGAACCGGGTCGAGACCCAGTACTTC. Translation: CASSESNRVETQYF.

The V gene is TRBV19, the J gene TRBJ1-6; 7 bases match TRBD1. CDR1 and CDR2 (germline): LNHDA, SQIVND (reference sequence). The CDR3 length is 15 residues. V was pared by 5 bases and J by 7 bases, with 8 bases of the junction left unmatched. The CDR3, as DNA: TGTGCCAGTAGTCCCCGACAGGGCGAGAATTCACCCCTCCACTTT. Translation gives CASSPRQGENSPLHF.

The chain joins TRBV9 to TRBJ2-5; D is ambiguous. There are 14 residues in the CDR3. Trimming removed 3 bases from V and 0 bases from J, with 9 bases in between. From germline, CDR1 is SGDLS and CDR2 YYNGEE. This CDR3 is CASSGGPYQETQYF. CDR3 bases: TGTGCCAGCAGCGGCGGCCCGTACCAAGAGACCCAGTACTTC.

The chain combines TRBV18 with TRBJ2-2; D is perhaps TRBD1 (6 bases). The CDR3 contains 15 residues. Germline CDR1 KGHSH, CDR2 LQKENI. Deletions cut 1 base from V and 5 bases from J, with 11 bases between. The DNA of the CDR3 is TGTGCCAGCTCACCACGGGCAGGGGAGACCGGGGAGCTGTTTTTT. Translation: CASSPRAGETGELFF.

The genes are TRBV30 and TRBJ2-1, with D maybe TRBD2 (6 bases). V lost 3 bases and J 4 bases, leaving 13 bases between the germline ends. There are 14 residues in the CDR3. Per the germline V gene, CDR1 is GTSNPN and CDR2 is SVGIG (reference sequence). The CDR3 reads CAWRPGLPYNEQFF. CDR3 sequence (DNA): TGTGCCTGGAGGCCGGGACTCCCATACAATGAGCAGTTCTTC.